This is a list of T cell receptor beta chains from one sample in a study of shared clonotypes between healthy human individuals. Produced via immunoSEQ multiplex PCR; TCRdb's table is partial and in-frame only. Of about 980,000 clones listed, approximately 76% are singletons. Sequencing used memory CD4+ T cells sorted from blood. These receptors were collected from a man aged 18 to 35 in good health. Each CDR3 is given with its conserved first and last residue. Each record gives: D gene, V gene, clone size, J gene, CDR3 protein, CDR3 DNA. A D gene is named only where the DNA matches it firmly. Rows give clone size only sometimes, using once, few, many, or a class for an expanded clone.

-,TRBV19,-,TRBJ2-7,CASSINGGGIDEQYF,TGTGCCAGTAGCATTAATGGAGGGGGCATCGACGAGCAGTACTTC
-,TRBV18,many,TRBJ2-7,CASSPNGYEQYF,TGTGCCAGCTCACCAAACGGCTACGAGCAGTACTTC
-,TRBV7-2,-,TRBJ1-2,CASSTTGTAYGYTF,TGTGCCAGCAGCACCACCGGGACGGCTTATGGCTACACCTTC
-,TRBV10-3,-,TRBJ1-1,CAISGAGTEAFF,TGTGCCATCAGCGGGGCTGGCACTGAAGCTTTCTTT
-,TRBV6-1,-,TRBJ2-3,CASSEALGARSTDTQYF,TGTGCCAGCAGTGAAGCGCTTGGGGCTCGAAGCACAGATACGCAGTATTTT
-,TRBV5-1,-,TRBJ2-3,CASSFSRGDTQYF,TGCGCCAGCAGCTTCTCCCGGGGAGATACGCAGTATTTT
-,TRBV5-1,-,TRBJ2-2,CASRPKGQNTGELFF,TGCGCCAGCAGGCCTAAGGGACAGAACACCGGGGAGCTGTTTTTT
-,TRBV6-1,-,TRBJ2-1,CASSEHRALEQFF,TGTGCCAGCAGTGAACATAGAGCCCTTGAGCAGTTCTTC
-,TRBV28,-,TRBJ2-2,CASLGGVNGELFF,TGTGCCAGCTTGGGCGGGGTTAACGGGGAGCTGTTTTTT
TRBD1,TRBV10-3,-,TRBJ2-7,CAISPGQGQSEGSYEQYF,TGTGCCATCAGCCCGGGACAGGGGCAGTCGGAGGGCTCCTACGAGCAGTACTTC
-,TRBV5-1,-,TRBJ1-2,CASSENTFYGYTF,TGCGCCAGCAGCGAGAATACCTTCTATGGCTACACCTTC
TRBD2,TRBV7-2,-,TRBJ2-3,CASSPGRGRGDTQYF,TGTGCCAGCAGCCCGGGCCGCGGGAGGGGGGATACGCAGTATTTT
-,TRBV4-1,few,TRBJ1-5,CASSTGGGNQPQHF,TGCGCCAGCAGCACGGGGGGAGGCAATCAGCCCCAGCATTTT
TRBD2,TRBV5-1,-,TRBJ2-2,CASNKGLAGSANTGELFF,TGCGCCAGCAACAAGGGACTAGCGGGCTCAGCGAACACCGGGGAGCTGTTTTTT
TRBD1,TRBV13,once,TRBJ2-3,CASSSDRGARQPSAGLFTDTQYF,TGTGCCAGCAGCTCGGACAGGGGGGCGCGTCAGCCCAGCGCCGGGCTTTTCACAGATACGCAGTATTTT
TRBD1,TRBV6-5,once,TRBJ2-7,CASSRGQASSYEQYF,TGTGCCAGCAGTAGGGGACAGGCCAGCTCCTACGAGCAGTACTTC
-,TRBV7-9,-,TRBJ1-5,CASSSTTADNQPQHF,TGTGCCAGCAGCTCGACGACAGCGGACAATCAGCCCCAGCATTTT
-,TRBV5-4,-,TRBJ1-1,CASSPDAGGYTEAFF,TGTGCCAGCAGCCCGGACGCGGGCGGGTACACTGAAGCTTTCTTT
-,TRBV4-3,-,TRBJ1-4,CASSQDVPQGSEKLFF,TGCGCCAGCAGCCAAGATGTCCCCCAGGGGAGCGAAAAACTGTTTTTT
-,TRBV5-1,-,TRBJ2-1,CASSLEGGNYNEQFF,TGCGCCAGCAGCTTGGAAGGGGGAAACTACAATGAGCAGTTCTTC
TRBD1,TRBV6-6,-,TRBJ1-3,CASRNQGQTIGNTIYF,TGTGCCAGCAGAAACCAGGGACAGACAATTGGAAACACCATATATTTT
-,TRBV6-1,-,TRBJ2-7,CASSEGPPNPYEQYF,TGTGCCAGCAGTGAAGGGCCCCCGAACCCCTACGAGCAGTACTTC
-,TRBV5-6,few,TRBJ1-6,CASSSSGYNSPLHF,TGTGCCAGCAGCTCCTCAGGCTATAATTCACCCCTCCACTTT
-,TRBV2,once,TRBJ2-5,CASSATGPVETQYF,TGTGCCAGCAGTGCTACAGGCCCTGTGGAGACCCAGTACTTC
-,TRBV15,-,TRBJ2-7,CATSSDGYEQYF,TGTGCCACCAGCAGTGACGGATACGAGCAGTACTTC
-,TRBV10-3,few,TRBJ2-5,CAIIETVKTQYF,TGTGCCATCATCGAAACAGTAAAGACCCAGTACTTC
-,TRBV19,few,TRBJ2-1,CASSISRFSYNEQFF,TGTGCCAGTAGTATTTCCAGATTCTCCTACAATGAGCAGTTCTTC
TRBD1,TRBV18,-,TRBJ2-3,CASSPVSDRASTDTQYF,TGTGCCAGCTCACCTGTCTCCGACAGGGCCTCCACAGATACGCAGTATTTT
-,TRBV6-5,-,TRBJ2-3,CASRSEADTQYF,TGTGCCAGTCGGTCCGAGGCAGATACGCAGTATTTT
-,TRBV15,-,TRBJ2-1,CATSRVTHEQFF,TGTGCCACCAGCAGGGTTACCCATGAGCAGTTCTTC
-,TRBV29-1,once,TRBJ2-3,CSVVRGTDTQYF,TGCAGCGTTGTGAGGGGGACAGATACGCAGTATTTT
-,TRBV19,-,TRBJ2-3,CASSIALNRGTDTQYF,TGTGCCAGTAGTATCGCCCTGAACAGGGGCACAGATACGCAGTATTTT
-,TRBV5-1,-,TRBJ1-1,CASSRQMFTENTEAFF,TGCGCCAGCAGCCGCCAAATGTTCACAGAGAACACTGAAGCTTTCTTT
-,TRBV4-1,-,TRBJ2-7,CASSLDKSYEQYF,TGCGCCAGCAGCCTTGACAAGTCCTACGAGCAGTACTTC
TRBD1,TRBV6-5,-,TRBJ1-2,CASKQGNGYTF,TGTGCCAGCAAACAGGGGAATGGCTACACCTTC
-,TRBV18,-,TRBJ1-1,CASSPPPGNTEAFF,TGTGCCAGCTCACCACCTCCAGGAAACACTGAAGCTTTCTTT
-,TRBV10-3,-,TRBJ2-2,CAISLRSGELFF,TGTGCCATCAGTTTAAGGTCCGGGGAGCTGTTTTTT
TRBD1,TRBV7-2,-,TRBJ1-2,CASSRYRTGGGYTF,TGTGCCAGCAGCCGATATAGGACAGGCGGGGGCTACACCTTC
TRBD1,TRBV28,-,TRBJ1-2,CASLRDRVYGYTF,TGTGCCAGCCTCCGGGACAGGGTCTATGGCTACACCTTC
-,TRBV4-2,-,TRBJ2-2,CASSPDGTRGTGELFF,TGTGCCAGCAGCCCAGACGGGACCCGAGGCACCGGGGAGCTGTTTTTT
-,TRBV11-2,-,TRBJ1-6,CASSSQTLYSPLHF,TGTGCCAGCAGCTCACAGACTCTTTATTCACCCCTCCACTTT
-,TRBV7-2,-,TRBJ2-1,CASSSSDRHNEQFF,TGTGCCAGCAGCTCCTCCGACAGACACAATGAGCAGTTCTTC
-,TRBV18,-,TRBJ2-3,CASRAFSTDTQYF,TGTGCCAGCAGGGCCTTTAGCACAGATACGCAGTATTTT
TRBD1,TRBV19,once,TRBJ2-1,CASGRGQGLLF,TGTGCCAGTGGCCGGGGACAGGGCCTCCTCTTC
-,TRBV11-1,-,TRBJ2-3,CASSRTPADTQYF,TGTGCCAGCAGCCGAACCCCGGCGGATACGCAGTATTTT
-,TRBV7-9,few,TRBJ2-3,CASSLAPGLEADTQYF,TGTGCCAGCAGCTTGGCACCGGGCTTAGAAGCAGATACGCAGTATTTT
-,TRBV6-5,-,TRBJ2-6,CASSYPPPGANVLTF,TGTGCCAGCAGTTACCCCCCCCCTGGGGCCAACGTCCTGACTTTC
-,TRBV28,-,TRBJ2-3,CASSLSTGTTDTQYF,TGTGCCAGCAGTTTATCAACAGGGACCACAGATACGCAGTATTTT
-,TRBV5-4,many,TRBJ2-7,CASSPDPGQTYEQYF,TGTGCCAGCAGCCCCGACCCAGGACAGACCTACGAGCAGTACTTC
TRBD2,TRBV19,few,TRBJ2-2,CASGLAGITGELFF,TGTGCCTCGGGACTAGCGGGAATTACCGGGGAGCTGTTTTTT
TRBD2,TRBV7-9,-,TRBJ2-1,CASRRSGNPYNEQFF,TGTGCCAGCAGGCGGAGCGGGAATCCCTACAATGAGCAGTTCTTC
-,TRBV2,many,TRBJ2-2,CASKDPGELFF,TGTGCCAGCAAGGACCCCGGGGAGCTGTTTTTT
TRBD1,TRBV18,-,TRBJ2-2,CASSLQGAGELFF,TGTGCCAGCTCACTTCAGGGGGCCGGGGAGCTGTTTTTT
-,TRBV10-1,-,TRBJ2-1,CASSVSTSYNEQFF,TGCGCCAGCAGTGTCTCAACCTCCTACAATGAGCAGTTCTTC
-,TRBV7-2,-,TRBJ2-2,CASSSGQTYTGELFF,TGTGCCAGCAGCTCCGGACAGACCTACACCGGGGAGCTGTTTTTT
TRBD2,TRBV28,-,TRBJ2-3,CASSFYRAGALTDTQYF,TGTGCCAGCAGTTTCTACCGAGCGGGGGCTCTCACAGATACGCAGTATTTT
TRBD1,TRBV6-1,-,TRBJ1-1,CASRAGTGPTEAFF,TGTGCCAGCAGGGCCGGGACAGGGCCCACTGAAGCTTTCTTT
-,TRBV30,-,TRBJ1-2,CAYVHSGTAMIRYGYTF,TGTGCCTACGTGCATTCAGGGACGGCAATGATCCGTTATGGCTACACCTTC
-,TRBV6-5,-,TRBJ1-2,CASSPAYNYGYTF,TGTGCCAGCAGTCCGGCGTATAACTATGGCTACACCTTC
TRBD1,TRBV11-2,-,TRBJ1-6,CASSARQGSSYNSPLHF,TGTGCCAGCAGCGCGCGACAGGGGAGCTCCTATAATTCACCCCTCCACTTT